This TCR beta chain was identified in a study of T cell responses to AZD1222 COVID-19 vaccine. Study observations and caveats: Repertoire samples came only from after the peak T cell response. Seropositivity was recorded at baseline in only a handful of AZD1222 recipients. The CD4 TCRs associated with vaccination extended across spike and predominated at 160-218 and 743-854. In a largely white British group with more females than males, clonal diversity was possibly underestimated.

V lost 0 bases, J lost 2 bases, and 5 bases stayed unmatched. The CDR3 length is 16 residues. Per germline, CDR1 SGDLS and CDR2 YYNGEE. The method was immunoSEQ multiplex PCR; TCRdb's version includes in-frame clones alone and lacks a portion of them. This table has approximately 67,000 clones, under 90% appearing once. In the case of this clone: Its antigen remains unknown.

This TCR derives from an adult who received the AZD1222 COVID-19 vaccine. The chain couples TRBV9 to TRBJ1-5, with 7 bases aligning to TRBD1. The sequences come from peripheral blood, collected 28 days after the second AZD1222 dose. CDR3: CASSVGGQGGNQPQHF. Written as DNA, the CDR3 is TGTGCCAGCAGCGTAGGGGGGCAGGGGGGCAATCAGCCCCAGCATTTT.